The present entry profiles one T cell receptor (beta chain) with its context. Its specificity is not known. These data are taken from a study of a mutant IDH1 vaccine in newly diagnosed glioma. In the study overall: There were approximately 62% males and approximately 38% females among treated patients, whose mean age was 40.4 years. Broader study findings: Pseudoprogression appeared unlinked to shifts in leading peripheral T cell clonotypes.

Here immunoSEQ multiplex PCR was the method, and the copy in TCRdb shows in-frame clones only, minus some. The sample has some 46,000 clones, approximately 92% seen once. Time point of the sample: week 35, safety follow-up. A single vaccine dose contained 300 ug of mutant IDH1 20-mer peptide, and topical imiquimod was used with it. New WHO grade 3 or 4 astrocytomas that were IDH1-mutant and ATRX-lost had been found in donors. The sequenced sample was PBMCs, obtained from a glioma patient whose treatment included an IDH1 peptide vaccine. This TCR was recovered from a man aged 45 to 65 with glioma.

The chain's CDR3 is CASGREAPWQFF. CDR3 nucleotides: TGTGCCAGCGGCCGAGAGGCTCCTTGGCAGTTCTTC. The J gene is TRBJ2-1, the V gene TRBV6-6, with D hard to call. Germline assignment: CDR1 MNHNY and CDR2 SVGAGI (reference sequence). V was cut by 8 bases and J by 12 bases, with 17 bases left in between. This CDR3 spans 12 amino acids.